This T cell receptor beta chain was sequenced in a study of vaccination and CD4 T cells after COVID-19. Study-wide results and limits: The analysis of convalescent patients involved relatively few individuals and lacked early post-infection timepoints.

The treatment was: roughly 10-day PBMC culture with coronavirus spike peptide pools or control peptides (ViraFEST assay). It was before the COVID-19 pandemic (2011-2018) that the unexposed donor's CD4+ T cells were collected. Antigen-specific T cell expansion with peptide pools preceded TCR sequencing in the ViraFEST approach. Four cold-coronavirus spikes and SARS-CoV-2 S/N were the probes applied, cells permitting, to CD4+ T cells from unexposed donors. The Oncomine TCR Beta short-read assay was applied to DNA of cultured CD4+ T cells. Using the QIAamp micro DNA kit, genomic DNA was extracted from the CD4+ T cells that had been cultured. MiXCR, run by TCRdb on the PCR reads, gives a single entry per CDR3 protein. The data contain around 10,000 distinct CDR3 sequences, around 26% of them singletons. V was clipped by 0 bases and J by 6 bases, with 9 bases between them. The length of the CDR3 is 14 residues. Looked up from germline, CDR1 is SGHTA and CDR2 is FQGNSA.

To note about this clonotype: Its target is not known.

The chain combines TRBV7-2 with TRBJ1-5, with a weak D call TRBD1 (5 bases). The material sequenced was CD4+ T cells from blood, cultured in vitro. This receptor was identified in a human donor in good health. The CDR3 sequence: CASSLAGGSQPQHF. The CDR3 DNA follows: TGTGCCAGCAGCTTAGCGGGGGGAAGTCAGCCCCAGCATTTT.